This TCR beta chain was sequenced for a study of cytomegalovirus exposure and HLA in healthy donors. Remarks on this clone: Its antigen is unknown.

The PCR made use of 60 Vbeta and 13 Jbeta primers. Measured with immunoSEQ multiplex PCR; TCRdb has only the in-frame clones, and not every one. Of some 99,000 clones in the sample, approximately 76% are singletons; the top ten hold 6.5% to 8.5%. Overall study results and limits: Sequencing probably produced one cluster of sequence variants that were highly shared. It was about 150 TCR beta chains that were listed as cytomegalovirus-associated.

CDR1 and CDR2 from the germline V gene are MNHEY and SMNVEV (reference sequence). The length of the CDR3 is 13 residues. The V gene end was trimmed by 5 bases and the J gene end by 7 bases; junction bases not matched to a gene: 5. The specimen sequenced was PBMCs. The gene calls are TRBV27 and TRBJ1-5; 7 bases align to TRBD1. The source of this sequence is a woman in her fifties or sixties in good health and CMV-seropositive. The CDR3 bases are TGTGCCAGCAGTACAGGGGTGGGACAGCCCCAGCATTTT. As protein: CASSTGVGQPQHF.